The clone carrying this T cell receptor beta chain was detected many times. Its specificity is not known. The CDR3 extends over 13 amino acids. V lost 5 bases, J lost 8 bases, and 9 bases stayed unmatched. The V gene's germline CDR1 is DFQATT and CDR2 SNEGSKA (reference sequence). Authors of the study amplified TCR beta CDR3 regions from RNA transcripts. When the TCR CDR3 underwent first-round RT-PCR, the HTBI primer set was used. MiXCR, applied by TCRdb to the multiplex PCR reads, yields one record per CDR3 protein. The table records roughly 500,000 distinct CDR3 sequences, around 14% of them present only once. This record belongs to a study of T cells in Graves' hyperthyroidism and ophthalmopathy. General study results and limits: Stable hyperthyroidism was told apart from ophthalmopathy by a model built on 13 V-J features. Blood also contained most expanded thyroid clonotypes above 0.001.

Blood from later-ophthalmopathy patients was taken at first hyperthyroidism diagnosis. This clonotype originated in a woman aged 30 to 39 with Graves' hyperthyroidism that later progressed to Graves' ophthalmopathy. Specimen: blood. The chain is built from TRBV20-1 and TRBJ1-2, with TRBD1 matching 9 bases. For the CDR3, the DNA is TGCAGTGCTGAACAGGGGGCCAATAGCGGCTACACCTTC. Residues: CSAEQGANSGYTF.